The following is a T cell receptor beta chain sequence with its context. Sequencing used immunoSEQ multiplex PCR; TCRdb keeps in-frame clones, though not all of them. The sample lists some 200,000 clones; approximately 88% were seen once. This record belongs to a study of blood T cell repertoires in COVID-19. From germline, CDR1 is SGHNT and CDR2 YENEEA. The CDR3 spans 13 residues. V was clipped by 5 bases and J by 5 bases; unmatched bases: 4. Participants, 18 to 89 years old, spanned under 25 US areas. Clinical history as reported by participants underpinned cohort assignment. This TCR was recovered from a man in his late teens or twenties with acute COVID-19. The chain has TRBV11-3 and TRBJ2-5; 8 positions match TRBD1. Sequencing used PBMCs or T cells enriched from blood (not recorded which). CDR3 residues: CASSPPGGETQYF. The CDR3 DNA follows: TGTGCCAGCAGCCCCCCAGGGGGCGAGACCCAGTACTTC. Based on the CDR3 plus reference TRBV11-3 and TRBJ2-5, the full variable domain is EAGVVQSPRYKIIEKKQPVAFWCNPISGHNTLYWYLQNLGQGPELLIRYENEEAVDDSQLPKDRFSAERLKGVDSTLKIQPAELGDSAVYLCASSPPGGETQYFGPGTRLLVL.